The clone carrying this TCR beta chain was picked up one time. This specimen comes from a study of blood T cell repertoires in COVID-19. Study summary: Spain, Italy and the United States supplied samples that represented acute and convalescent COVID-19. PBMCs, B-cell-depleted T cells, or T cells were the source of the cDNA or gDNA that made up the material.

Membership in each cohort depended on participant-reported clinical history. Authors' analysis steps: Estimation of nucleated cell counts was performed using reference gene primer amplification. TCRdb's copy holds only in-frame clones and misses some; the assay was immunoSEQ multiplex PCR. V, J and clone size reflect that table, while D and trimming were determined from the DNA. Of 400,000 or so clones listed, around 90% were seen once; the top ten hold over 2%. Germline V gene data show CDR1 as MNHNS and CDR2 as SASEGT. The CDR3 sequence is 17 residues long. V was trimmed by 1 base and J by 0 bases, leaving 15 bases between them.

The receptor was isolated from a woman aged 40 to 50 with acute COVID-19. V usage is TRBV6-1 and J usage is TRBJ2-5; weak D call: TRBD2 (6 bases). The sequencing input was PBMCs or T cells enriched from blood (not recorded which). DNA for the CDR3: TGTGCCAGCAGTGAAGTTTTCGGGGGAGGACACCAAGAGACCCAGTACTTC. Translated, it gives CASSEVFGGGHQETQYF.